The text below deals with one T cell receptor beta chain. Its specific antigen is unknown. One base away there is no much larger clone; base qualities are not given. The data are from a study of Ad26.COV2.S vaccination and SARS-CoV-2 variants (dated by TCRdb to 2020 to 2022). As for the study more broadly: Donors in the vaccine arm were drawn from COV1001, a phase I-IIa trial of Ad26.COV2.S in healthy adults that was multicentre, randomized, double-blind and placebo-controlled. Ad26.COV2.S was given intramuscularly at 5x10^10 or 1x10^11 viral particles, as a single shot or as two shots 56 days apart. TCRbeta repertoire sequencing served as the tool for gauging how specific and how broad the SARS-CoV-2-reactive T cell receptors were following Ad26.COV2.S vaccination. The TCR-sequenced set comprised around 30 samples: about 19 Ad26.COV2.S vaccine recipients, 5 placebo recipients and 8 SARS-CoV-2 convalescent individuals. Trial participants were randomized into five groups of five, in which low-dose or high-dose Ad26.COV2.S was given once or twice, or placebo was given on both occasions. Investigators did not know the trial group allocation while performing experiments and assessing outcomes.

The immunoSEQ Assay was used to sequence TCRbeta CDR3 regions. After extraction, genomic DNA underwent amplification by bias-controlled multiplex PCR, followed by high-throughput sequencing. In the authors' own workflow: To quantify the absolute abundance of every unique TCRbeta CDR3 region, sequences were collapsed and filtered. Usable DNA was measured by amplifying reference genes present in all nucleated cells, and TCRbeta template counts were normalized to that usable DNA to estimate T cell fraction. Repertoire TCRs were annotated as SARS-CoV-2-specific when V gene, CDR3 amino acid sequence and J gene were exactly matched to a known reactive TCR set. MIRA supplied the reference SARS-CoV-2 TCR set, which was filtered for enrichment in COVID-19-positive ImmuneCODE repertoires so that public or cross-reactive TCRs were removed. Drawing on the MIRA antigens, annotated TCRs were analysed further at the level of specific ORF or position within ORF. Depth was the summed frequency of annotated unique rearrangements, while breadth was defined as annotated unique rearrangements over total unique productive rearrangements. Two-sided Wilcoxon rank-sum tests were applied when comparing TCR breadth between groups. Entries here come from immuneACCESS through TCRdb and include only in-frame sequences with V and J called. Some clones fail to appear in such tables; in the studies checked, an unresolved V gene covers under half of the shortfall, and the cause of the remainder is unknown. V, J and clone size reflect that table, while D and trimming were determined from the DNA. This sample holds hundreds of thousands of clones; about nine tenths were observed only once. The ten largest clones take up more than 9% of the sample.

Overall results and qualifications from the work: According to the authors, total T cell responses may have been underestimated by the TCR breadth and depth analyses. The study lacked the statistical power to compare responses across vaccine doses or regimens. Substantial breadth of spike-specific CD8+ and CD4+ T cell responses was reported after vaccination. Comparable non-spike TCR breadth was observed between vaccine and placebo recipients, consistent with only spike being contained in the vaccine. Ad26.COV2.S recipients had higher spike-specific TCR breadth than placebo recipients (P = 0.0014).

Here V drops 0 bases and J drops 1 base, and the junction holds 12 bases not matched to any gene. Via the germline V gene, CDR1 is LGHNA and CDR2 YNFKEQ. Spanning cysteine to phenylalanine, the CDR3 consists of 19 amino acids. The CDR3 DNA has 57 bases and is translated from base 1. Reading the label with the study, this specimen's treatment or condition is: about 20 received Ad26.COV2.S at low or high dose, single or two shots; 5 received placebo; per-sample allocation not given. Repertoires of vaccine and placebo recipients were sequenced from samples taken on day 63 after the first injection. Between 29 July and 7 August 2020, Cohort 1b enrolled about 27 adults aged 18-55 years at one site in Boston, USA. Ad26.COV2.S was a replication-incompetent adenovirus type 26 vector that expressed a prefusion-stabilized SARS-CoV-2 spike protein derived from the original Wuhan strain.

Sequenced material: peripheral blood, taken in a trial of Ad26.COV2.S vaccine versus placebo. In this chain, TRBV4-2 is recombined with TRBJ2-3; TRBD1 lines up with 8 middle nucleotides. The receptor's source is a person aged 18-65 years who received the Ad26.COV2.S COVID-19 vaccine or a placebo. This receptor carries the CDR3 CASSQDRADRALRTDTQYF. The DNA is TGTGCCAGCAGCCAAGATAGGGCGGACAGGGCTCTTCGCACAGATACGCAGTATTTT.